Listed below are T cell receptor beta chains from one sample, sequenced in a study of preoperative IRX-2 immunotherapy in early breast cancer. Assay: immunoSEQ multiplex PCR; the TCRdb copy retains only in-frame clones and omits some. The top ten hold about 3.3% of the sample, which has approximately 28,000 clones, roughly four fifths seen once. Sampling was carried out from a patient treated with IRX-2 immunotherapy. The origin of the receptors is a human donor with breast cancer. The CDR3 runs from the conserved cysteine through the conserved F or W.

j_gene: TRBJ1-2
v_gene: TRBV6-8
CDR3aa: CASSRGSGGYTF

j_gene: TRBJ2-2
v_gene: TRBV7-6
CDR3aa: CASRVQGADTGELFF

j_gene: TRBJ2-2
v_gene: TRBV11-3
CDR3aa: CASSLGGNRATGELFF

j_gene: TRBJ2-5
v_gene: TRBV29-1
CDR3aa: CSVGLAGGPQETQYF

j_gene: TRBJ1-2
v_gene: TRBV11-3
CDR3aa: CASSPGGQIIYGYTF

j_gene: TRBJ2-7
v_gene: TRBV6-8
CDR3aa: CASSYSISAGEQYF

j_gene: TRBJ2-1
v_gene: TRBV15
CDR3aa: CATSPQRGGPYEQFF

j_gene: TRBJ2-5
v_gene: TRBV11-3
CDR3aa: CASSLGASSGETQYF

j_gene: TRBJ2-7
v_gene: TRBV29-1
CDR3aa: CSVRDTHSYEQYF

j_gene: TRBJ1-2
v_gene: TRBV6-8
CDR3aa: CASSPRQGPIGYGYTF

j_gene: TRBJ2-4
v_gene: TRBV6-8
CDR3aa: CASSYGGGPLSKNIQYF

j_gene: TRBJ1-1
v_gene: TRBV6-8
CDR3aa: CASRPLIGTEAFF

j_gene: TRBJ1-5
v_gene: TRBV12-5
CDR3aa: CASQKAQISNQPQHF

j_gene: TRBJ2-3
v_gene: TRBV19
CDR3aa: CASSLGLAAGADTQYF

j_gene: TRBJ1-1
v_gene: TRBV4-1
CDR3aa: CASSQGSGSLGDTEAFF

j_gene: TRBJ2-2
v_gene: TRBV6-8
CDR3aa: CASSSQGGSTGELFF

j_gene: TRBJ1-5
v_gene: TRBV6-8
CDR3aa: CAISEGAADQPQHF

j_gene: TRBJ2-6
v_gene: TRBV7-7
CDR3aa: CASTPSGLGANVLTF

j_gene: TRBJ1-5
v_gene: TRBV28
CDR3aa: CASSLTGISNQPQHF

j_gene: TRBJ1-2
v_gene: TRBV11-3
CDR3aa: CASSLGGRNYGYTF

j_gene: TRBJ1-2
v_gene: TRBV18
CDR3aa: CASSPRQGVVGYTF

j_gene: TRBJ2-7
v_gene: TRBV19
CDR3aa: CASSIRAASDSYEQYF

j_gene: TRBJ1-3
v_gene: TRBV11-3
CDR3aa: CASSLRTAADTIYF